This TCR beta chain came from a study of lymphopenia after photon versus proton radiotherapy. Study conclusions and caveats: Better survival with proton therapy was suggested as possible, not demonstrated. Oligoclonal CD8+ Temra expansion after nadir drove photon patients' diversity drop. In patients who died, overall survival fell as post-nadir TCR diversity dropped more. Photon-treated patients lost naive T cells and TCR diversity; proton-treated stayed stable.

Germline CDR1 MNHNY, CDR2 SVGAGI (reference sequence). The V end was cut by 0 bases, the J end by 5 bases, with 10 bases between. There are 14 residues in the CDR3. Details on this clone: Its antigen is not known.

Generated by immunoSEQ multiplex PCR, the TCRdb table keeps only in-frame clones and is missing some. The sample carries about 70,000 clones, around 86% recorded once. The clonotype originates from an elderly man with esophageal cancer. This material consisted of peripheral blood, taken from a patient treated with proton-based radiotherapy. V is TRBV6-6 and J is TRBJ1-1, with no clear D. CDR3 residues: CASSYSGLGTEAFF. CDR3 sequence (DNA): TGTGCCAGCAGTTACTCAGGGTTGGGGACTGAAGCTTTCTTT.